The clone carrying this TCR beta chain counts as medium-sized. Its antigen is still unknown. This sample is drawn from a study of OX40 agonist ivuxolimab in advanced cancers. Across the study: The study gave patients intravenous ivuxolimab at 0.01 to 10 mg/kg every 2 weeks. Whole-study findings and limits: Clonal expansion was seen in CD4+ and CD8+ blood T cells by week 6 at 0.1 to 3.0 mg/kg.

Autoimmune disease history or systemic immunosuppression led to patients being barred. The CDR3 spans 14 residues. With 0 bases removed from V and 8 bases from J, the gap between germline ends came to 13 bases. Germline CDR1 SGHDN, CDR2 FVKESK. Assay: immunoSEQ multiplex PCR; the TCRdb copy retains only in-frame clones and omits some. The sample lists about 20,000 clones, around three quarters occurring once. The sequenced sample was CD4+ or CD8+ T cells sorted from blood, obtained in a trial of the OX40 agonist ivuxolimab. This receptor was identified in an adult with an advanced solid tumor such as melanoma, head and neck, liver or kidney cancer. The V call is TRBV14, the J call TRBJ1-2; D is undetermined. The DNA of the CDR3 is TGTGCCAGCAGCCAAGATGTTCGGTTCGGAGGCTACACCTTC. It is translated as CASSQDVRFGGYTF. Looking up the rest from reference TRBV14 and TRBJ1-2 gives the full variable domain: EAGVTQFPSHSVIEKGQTVTLRCDPISGHDNLYWYRRVMGKEIKFLLHFVKESKQDESGMPNNRFLAERTGGTYSTLKVQPAELEDSGVYFCASSQDVRFGGYTFGSGTRLTVV.